These T cell receptor beta chains were read from a single sample in a study of control samples from healthy donors and cancer patients. Produced via immunoSEQ multiplex PCR; TCRdb's table is partial and in-frame only. The repertoire holds roughly 150,000 clones, about 93% seen once, with 2.4% in the top ten. The sample consisted of blood. The receptor source for this set is a man aged 50 or older in good health. CDR3s include the opening cysteine and the closing phenylalanine or tryptophan. Each record gives: CDR3 length, D gene, V gene, clone size, J gene, CDR3 DNA, CDR3 protein. The D gene is left open where the match is weak. Clone size is stated in some rows and not others, as once, few, many or a class when expanded.

len: 14; d_gene: .; v_gene: TRBV3-1/TRBV3-2; abundance: .; j_gene: TRBJ2-3; CDR3nt: TGTGCCAGCTTACGCCGGGGGAGCACAGATACGCAGTATTTT; CDR3aa: CASLRRGSTDTQYF
len: 14; d_gene: TRBD2; v_gene: TRBV11-2; abundance: .; j_gene: TRBJ2-7; CDR3nt: TGTGCCAGCAGCACAAGGACTAGCGGGAACGAGCAGTACTTC; CDR3aa: CASSTRTSGNEQYF
len: 14; d_gene: TRBD2; v_gene: TRBV6-5; abundance: few; j_gene: TRBJ2-7; CDR3nt: TGTGCCAGCAGCCTCGGGACTAGATCCTACGAGCAGTACTTC; CDR3aa: CASSLGTRSYEQYF
len: 15; d_gene: .; v_gene: TRBV28; abundance: .; j_gene: TRBJ2-1; CDR3nt: TGTGCCAGCAGTCCTACAGGGAATCCTTACAATGAGCAGTTCTTC; CDR3aa: CASSPTGNPYNEQFF
len: 11; d_gene: .; v_gene: TRBV20-1; abundance: .; j_gene: TRBJ2-3; CDR3nt: TGCAGTGCTTATCCGGGACTTAGGGTGTATTTT; CDR3aa: CSAYPGLRVYF
len: 13; d_gene: .; v_gene: TRBV15; abundance: .; j_gene: TRBJ2-1; CDR3nt: TGTGCCACCAGCAGAGATGAGGACAATGAGCAGTTCTTC; CDR3aa: CATSRDEDNEQFF
len: 15; d_gene: .; v_gene: TRBV4-1; abundance: .; j_gene: TRBJ1-1; CDR3nt: TGCGCCAGCAGCCAAGTGGCACAAAGGAACACTGAAGCTTTCTTT; CDR3aa: CASSQVAQRNTEAFF
len: 14; d_gene: TRBD1; v_gene: TRBV6-5; abundance: .; j_gene: TRBJ2-3; CDR3nt: TGTGCCAGCAGTCTCCCAGGGGGAGCAGATACGCAGTATTTT; CDR3aa: CASSLPGGADTQYF
len: 12; d_gene: .; v_gene: TRBV3-1/TRBV3-2; abundance: .; j_gene: TRBJ1-4; CDR3nt: TGTGCCAGCAGCGACCCAGGGGAAAAACTGTTTTTT; CDR3aa: CASSDPGEKLFF
len: 15; d_gene: .; v_gene: TRBV6-4; abundance: .; j_gene: TRBJ1-6; CDR3nt: TGTGCCAGCAGTTCACTCGGACAGTTTGTTTCACCCCTCCACTTT; CDR3aa: CASSSLGQFVSPLHF
len: 13; d_gene: .; v_gene: TRBV6-4; abundance: few; j_gene: TRBJ2-7; CDR3nt: TGTGCCAGCAGTGACGGAGGGGTCGGCGAGCAGTACTTC; CDR3aa: CASSDGGVGEQYF
len: 14; d_gene: TRBD2; v_gene: TRBV7-2; abundance: .; j_gene: TRBJ2-7; CDR3nt: TGTGCCAGCAGCTTAGTAGCGGGAGGGGCCGAGCAGTACTTC; CDR3aa: CASSLVAGGAEQYF
len: 17; d_gene: TRBD2; v_gene: TRBV24-1; abundance: once; j_gene: TRBJ2-2; CDR3nt: TGTGCCACCAGTGACCCCCGACTAGCGGAGAACACCGGGGAGCTGTTTTTT; CDR3aa: CATSDPRLAENTGELFF
len: 14; d_gene: .; v_gene: TRBV19; abundance: .; j_gene: TRBJ1-6; CDR3nt: TGTGCCAGTAGACGGGCCTCGGCTGGCTCACCCCTCCACTTT; CDR3aa: CASRRASAGSPLHF
len: 15; d_gene: .; v_gene: TRBV3-1/TRBV3-2; abundance: .; j_gene: TRBJ2-5; CDR3nt: TGTGCCAGCAGCCAAGACAGAACCCTGAGGGGTAGCCAGTACTTC; CDR3aa: CASSQDRTLRGSQYF
len: 15; d_gene: .; v_gene: TRBV5-5; abundance: .; j_gene: TRBJ2-1; CDR3nt: TGTGCCAGCAGCTTGGGGAGGGTCGGGTACAATGAGCAGTTCTTC; CDR3aa: CASSLGRVGYNEQFF
len: 18; d_gene: TRBD2; v_gene: TRBV7-3; abundance: .; j_gene: TRBJ2-6; CDR3nt: TGTGCCAGCAGCGCAGGGACTAGCGGGAGTACTGGGGCCAACGTCCTGACTTTC; CDR3aa: CASSAGTSGSTGANVLTF
len: 14; d_gene: TRBD1; v_gene: TRBV27; abundance: few; j_gene: TRBJ1-3; CDR3nt: TGTGCCAGTCGGACAGGCCCCTCTGGAAACACCATATATTTT; CDR3aa: CASRTGPSGNTIYF
len: 13; d_gene: TRBD1; v_gene: TRBV12-3/TRBV12-4; abundance: .; j_gene: TRBJ2-7; CDR3nt: TGTGCCAGCAGTTTGGGACAGTCCTACGAGCAGTACTTC; CDR3aa: CASSLGQSYEQYF
len: 12; d_gene: .; v_gene: TRBV29-1; abundance: .; j_gene: TRBJ1-2; CDR3nt: TGCAGCGTTGAGGGTGGCTCTTATGGCTACACCTTC; CDR3aa: CSVEGGSYGYTF
len: 15; d_gene: TRBD2; v_gene: TRBV27; abundance: .; j_gene: TRBJ2-1; CDR3nt: TGTGCCAGCACCATCTCTAGCGGGACCTACAATGAGCAGTTCTTC; CDR3aa: CASTISSGTYNEQFF
len: 15; d_gene: TRBD2; v_gene: TRBV5-1; abundance: .; j_gene: TRBJ2-1; CDR3nt: TGCGCCAGCAGCTTTGGTACTAGCGGGACAAATGAGCAGTTCTTC; CDR3aa: CASSFGTSGTNEQFF
len: 10; d_gene: .; v_gene: TRBV20-1; abundance: .; j_gene: TRBJ1-1; CDR3nt: TGCAGTGCTAGGTCACCGGAGGCTTTCTTT; CDR3aa: CSARSPEAFF
len: 14; d_gene: .; v_gene: TRBV6-5; abundance: .; j_gene: TRBJ2-1; CDR3nt: TGTGCCAGCAGTTTAAGGACTACCTCAAATGAGCAGTTCTTC; CDR3aa: CASSLRTTSNEQFF
len: 13; d_gene: .; v_gene: TRBV7-9; abundance: .; j_gene: TRBJ1-4; CDR3nt: TGTGCCAGCAGAACAACCGGGTCTGAAAAACTGTTTTTT; CDR3aa: CASRTTGSEKLFF
len: 12; d_gene: .; v_gene: TRBV6-1; abundance: .; j_gene: TRBJ1-1; CDR3nt: TGTGCCAGCAGTGAAAGGCCAGGGGCAGCTTTCTTT; CDR3aa: CASSERPGAAFF
len: 14; d_gene: .; v_gene: TRBV5-1; abundance: .; j_gene: TRBJ2-7; CDR3nt: TGCGCCAGCAGCTTGGAGGCCGGCCCCTACGAGCAGTACTTC; CDR3aa: CASSLEAGPYEQYF
len: 18; d_gene: TRBD2; v_gene: TRBV28; abundance: .; j_gene: TRBJ2-3; CDR3nt: TGTGCCAGCAGCCAGCAAGGGACTAGCGGGAGGGCCTTAGATACGCAGTATTTT; CDR3aa: CASSQQGTSGRALDTQYF
len: 15; d_gene: .; v_gene: TRBV6-5; abundance: .; j_gene: TRBJ1-1; CDR3nt: TGTGCCAGCAGTTACAGTTTAAGACAGGACACTGAAGCTTTCTTT; CDR3aa: CASSYSLRQDTEAFF